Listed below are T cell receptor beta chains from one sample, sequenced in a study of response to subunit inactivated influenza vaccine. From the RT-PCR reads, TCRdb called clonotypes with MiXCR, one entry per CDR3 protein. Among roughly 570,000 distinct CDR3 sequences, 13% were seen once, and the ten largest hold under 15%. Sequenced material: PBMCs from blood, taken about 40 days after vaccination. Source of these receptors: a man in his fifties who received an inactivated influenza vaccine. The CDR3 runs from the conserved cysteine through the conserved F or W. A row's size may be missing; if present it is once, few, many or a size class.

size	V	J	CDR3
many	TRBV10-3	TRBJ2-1	CAISGGGGEQFF
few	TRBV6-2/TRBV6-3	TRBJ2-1	CASRTASGGRNNEQFF
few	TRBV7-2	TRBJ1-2	CASSSGGGGYTF
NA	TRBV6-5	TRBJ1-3	CASSYSGPRRDTIYF
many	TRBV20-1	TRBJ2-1	CSARDLAGTSYNEQFF
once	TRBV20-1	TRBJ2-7	CSDSPDRGLYEQYF
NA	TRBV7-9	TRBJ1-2	CASSHATGGYTF
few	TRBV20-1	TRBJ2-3	CSAWVFTDTQYF
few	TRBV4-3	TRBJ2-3	CASSPSSGRATDTQYF
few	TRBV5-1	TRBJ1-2	CASSFEPGTGDVFNYGYTF